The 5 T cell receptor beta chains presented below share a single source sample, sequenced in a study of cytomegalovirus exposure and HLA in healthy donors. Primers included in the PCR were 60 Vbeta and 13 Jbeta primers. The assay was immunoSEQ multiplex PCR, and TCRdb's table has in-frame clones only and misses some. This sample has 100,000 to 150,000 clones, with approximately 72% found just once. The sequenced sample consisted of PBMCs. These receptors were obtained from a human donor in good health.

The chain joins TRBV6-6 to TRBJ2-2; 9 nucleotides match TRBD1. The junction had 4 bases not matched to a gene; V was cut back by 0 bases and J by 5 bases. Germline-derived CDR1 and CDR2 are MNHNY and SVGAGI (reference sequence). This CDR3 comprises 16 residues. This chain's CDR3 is CASSYSTGGGTGELFF. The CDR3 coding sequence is TGTGCCAGCAGTTACTCGACAGGGGGGGGTACCGGGGAGCTGTTTTTT.

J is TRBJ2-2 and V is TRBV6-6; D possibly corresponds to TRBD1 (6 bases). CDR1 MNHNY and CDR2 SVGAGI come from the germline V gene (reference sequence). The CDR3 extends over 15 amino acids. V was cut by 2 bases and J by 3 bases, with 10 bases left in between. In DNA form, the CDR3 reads TGTGCCAGCAGTTACGGGCAGGGGTACACCGGGGAGCTGTTTTTT. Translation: CASSYGQGYTGELFF.

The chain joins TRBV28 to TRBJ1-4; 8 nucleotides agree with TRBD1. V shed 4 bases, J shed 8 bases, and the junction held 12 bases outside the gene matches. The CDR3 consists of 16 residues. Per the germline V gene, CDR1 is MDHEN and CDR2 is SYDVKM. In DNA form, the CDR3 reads TGTGCCAGCAGTTCCCCGATGACAGGGGTAGGCGAAAAACTGTTTTTT. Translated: CASSSPMTGVGEKLFF.

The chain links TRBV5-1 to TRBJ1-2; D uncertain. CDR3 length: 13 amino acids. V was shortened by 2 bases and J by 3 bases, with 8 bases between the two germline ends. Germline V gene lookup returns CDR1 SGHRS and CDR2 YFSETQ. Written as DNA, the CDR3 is TGCGCCAGCAGCTTTAAGAGTGACTATGGCTACACCTTC. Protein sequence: CASSFKSDYGYTF.

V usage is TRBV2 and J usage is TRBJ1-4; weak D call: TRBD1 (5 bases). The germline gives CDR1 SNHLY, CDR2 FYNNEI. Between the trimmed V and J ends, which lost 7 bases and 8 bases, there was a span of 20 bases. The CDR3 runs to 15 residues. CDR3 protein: CASKRDSLGMEKLFF. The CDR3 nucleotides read TGTGCCAGCAAACGAGACAGTCTCGGAATGGAAAAACTGTTTTTT.